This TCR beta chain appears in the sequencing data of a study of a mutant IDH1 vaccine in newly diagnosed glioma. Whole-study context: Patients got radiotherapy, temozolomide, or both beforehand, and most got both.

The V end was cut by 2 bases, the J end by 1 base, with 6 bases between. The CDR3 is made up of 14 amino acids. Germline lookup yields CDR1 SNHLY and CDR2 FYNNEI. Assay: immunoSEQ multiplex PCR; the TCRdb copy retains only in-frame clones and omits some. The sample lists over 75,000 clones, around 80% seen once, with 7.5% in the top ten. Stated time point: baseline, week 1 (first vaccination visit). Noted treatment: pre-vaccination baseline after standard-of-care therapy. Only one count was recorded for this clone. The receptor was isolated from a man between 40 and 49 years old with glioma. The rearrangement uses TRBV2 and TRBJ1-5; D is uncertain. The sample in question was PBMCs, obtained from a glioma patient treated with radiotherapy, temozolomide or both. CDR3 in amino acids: CASSETSSNQPQHF. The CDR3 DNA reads TGTGCCAGCAGTGAAACTTCCAGCAATCAGCCCCAGCATTTT.